The T cell receptor (beta chain) described here comes from a study of PD-L1 blockade in urothelial cancer. About the study: Counts from blood samples showed a median of 141,255 T cells.

Regarding time point: peripheral blood 6 weeks after treatment start. Synthetic TCR analog templates were spiked into all PCRs individually. Libraries were prepared by immunoSEQ multiplex PCR; TCRdb keeps only in-frame clonotypes and omits some of them. The sample holds 40,000 to 45,000 clones; 91% are singletons and the top ten take 7.3%. Study conclusions and caveats: Pretreatment clonality of the blood TCR repertoire below the median was predictive of superior survival.

Germline V gene data show CDR1 as MNHEY and CDR2 as SVGAGI. The V and J ends lost 8 bases and 4 bases, in that order; junction bases with no gene match: 8. The CDR3 covers 14 residues. For this clone: Its matching antigen is unknown.

Source: PBMCs, taken around atezolizumab (anti-PD-L1) treatment. The sequence came from a man aged 65 to 85 with urothelial cancer. The chain links TRBV6-5 to TRBJ2-3; 8 positions agree with TRBD1. The CDR3 is CASSYRGTADTQYF. CDR3 nucleotides: TGTGCCAGCTCCTACAGGGGGACCGCAGATACGCAGTATTTT.